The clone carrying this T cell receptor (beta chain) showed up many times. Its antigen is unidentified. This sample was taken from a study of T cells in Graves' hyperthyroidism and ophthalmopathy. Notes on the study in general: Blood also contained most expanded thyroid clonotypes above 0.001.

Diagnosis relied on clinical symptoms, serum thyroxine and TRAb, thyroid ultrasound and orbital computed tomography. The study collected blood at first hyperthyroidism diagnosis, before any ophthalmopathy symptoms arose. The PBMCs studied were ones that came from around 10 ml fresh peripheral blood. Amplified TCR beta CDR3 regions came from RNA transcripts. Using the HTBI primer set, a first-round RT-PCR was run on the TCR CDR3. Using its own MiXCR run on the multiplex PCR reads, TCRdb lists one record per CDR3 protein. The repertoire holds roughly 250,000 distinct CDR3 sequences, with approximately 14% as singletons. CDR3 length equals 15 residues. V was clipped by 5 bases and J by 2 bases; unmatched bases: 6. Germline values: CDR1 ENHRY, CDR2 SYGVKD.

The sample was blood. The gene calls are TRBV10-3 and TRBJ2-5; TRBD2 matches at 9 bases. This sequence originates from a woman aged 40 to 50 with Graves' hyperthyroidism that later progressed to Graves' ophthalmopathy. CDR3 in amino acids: CAISLGLAGQETQYF. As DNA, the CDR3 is TGTGCCATCAGTCTGGGACTAGCTGGACAAGAGACCCAGTACTTC.